Below are 8 T cell receptor beta chains sequenced from a single sample in a study of CD8 T cells in ankylosing spondylitis. TCRdb re-called the 5' RACE reads through MiXCR, storing one row per CDR3 protein. The sample lists approximately 100,000 distinct CDR3 sequences; almost 8.5% were seen once. The specimen was blood, either unsorted or a sorted T cell fraction (not recorded which). All receptors come from a male donor with ankylosing spondylitis or in good health (not recorded which).

This clonotype was counted at least ten times. The CDR3 loop reads CASSLLNGRELFF. The DNA of the CDR3 is TGTGCCAGCAGCCTTCTAAACGGGAGGGAGCTGTTTTTT. The chain recombines TRBV7-2 with TRBJ2-2; the D gene is possibly TRBD2 (5 bases). V lost 5 bases to trimming and J lost 9 bases, with 13 bases between them. The CDR3 is 13 amino acids. Germline V CDR1 and CDR2: SGHTA, FQGNSA. Filled out from reference TRBV7-2 and TRBJ2-2, the complete variable domain reads GAGVSQSPSNKVTEKGKDVELRCDPISGHTALYWYRQSLGQGLEFLIYFQGNSAPDKSGLPSDRFSAERTGGSVSTLTIQRTQQEDSAVYLCASSLLNGRELFFGEGSRLTVL.

The table lists this clonotype with many counts. This chain links TRBV10-3 with TRBJ1-3, with D perhaps TRBD1 (6 bases). The CDR3 is made up of 12 amino acids. The V end was cut by 10 bases, the J end by 2 bases, with 9 bases between. The germline V gene has CDR1 ENHRY and CDR2 SYGVKD. The CDR3 nucleotides read TGTGCCACGCAGGGGACTGGAAACACCATATATTTT. Amino acid sequence: CATQGTGNTIYF.

This clonotype occurred many times. The chain carries TRBV7-2 and TRBJ2-5, with D perhaps TRBD2 (6 bases). The CDR3 covers 14 residues. V was pared by 5 bases and J by 8 bases, with 18 bases between. Per the germline V gene, CDR1 is SGHTA and CDR2 is FQGNSA. Here the CDR3 reads CASSPTSLPGTQYF. CDR3 nucleotide sequence: TGTGCCAGCAGCCCCACTAGCCTCCCGGGAACCCAGTACTTC.

This clonotype showed up many times. The V call is TRBV6-5, the J call TRBJ1-3; D unclear. This CDR3 has 15 amino acids. The V gene's germline CDR1 is MNHEY and CDR2 SVGAGI. Trimming pared 6 bases from V and 0 bases from J, leaving 12 bases between. Here the CDR3 reads CASRYGPNSGNTIYF. The CDR3 region has the DNA TGTGCCAGCAGATACGGTCCGAACTCTGGAAACACCATATATTTT.

The sample holds many counts of this clonotype. This chain uses TRBV20-1 with TRBJ2-1, with D uncertain. The germline V gene encodes CDR1 DFQATT and CDR2 SNEGSKA (reference sequence). The V gene lost 2 bases and the J gene lost 1 base, with 9 bases spanning the gap. The CDR3 covers 14 residues. The CDR3 spells CSARRTASYNEQFF. The CDR3 nucleotides read TGCAGTGCTAGACGCACGGCATCCTACAATGAGCAGTTCTTC.

This clonotype has ten or more counts. This rearrangement joins TRBV6-1 to TRBJ2-5, with D perhaps TRBD1 or TRBD2 (5 bases each). The V gene lost 6 bases and the J gene lost 1 base, with 9 bases spanning the gap. CDR3 length: 13 amino acids. Germline V gene data show CDR1 as MNHNS and CDR2 as SASEGT. The CDR3 DNA reads as TGTGCCAGCAGGGTCGGGACCCAAGAGACCCAGTACTTC. The encoded protein is CASRVGTQETQYF.

This clonotype was counted at least ten times. The chain has TRBV7-2 and TRBJ1-1; maybe TRBD1 (5 bases). The V end was cut by 11 bases, the J end by 0 bases, with 13 bases between. CDR1 is SGHTA, CDR2 FQGNSA, per germline. The CDR3 loop spans 13 amino acids. The DNA of the CDR3 is TGTGCCTGCGGGAGGGACCTGAACACTGAAGCTTTCTTT. Its translation is CACGRDLNTEAFF.

This clonotype came up many times. The germline gene is not matched at one end of the junction; a read error may be the cause. This chain connects TRBV24-1 to TRBJ2-1; D is tentatively TRBD1 or TRBD2 (5 bases each). The CDR3 has 13 residues. In germline, CDR1 is KGHDR, CDR2 SFDVKD. This CDR3 reads CSTRDGNYNEQFF. In DNA form, the CDR3 reads TGTTCCACCAGGGACGGGAACTACAATGAGCAGTTCTTC.